Below are 18 T cell receptor beta chains sequenced from a single sample in a study of T cell clonality in common variable immunodeficiency. Using immunoSEQ multiplex PCR, the repertoire was profiled, and TCRdb retains in-frame clones only, with some absent. The sample is made up of about 41,000 clones, none counted only once. Source material: peripheral blood mononuclear cells. These receptors originate from a person aged 18 to 75 in good health.

In this sample, this clone turned up many times. The CDR3 here is CASSDRSPFEAFF. CDR3 DNA (partial): TGTGCCAGCAGCGACAGGAGCCCCTTTGAA. The V and J genes are TRBV28 and TRBJ1-1, with D possibly TRBD1 on 6 matching bases. The CDR3 extends 3 residues past the end of the read, so its final part is completed from the germline J gene. Germline CDR1 reads MDHEN; CDR2 reads SYDVKM. The CDR3 runs 13 residues. Trimming shortened V by 6 bases and J by 7 bases, and 15 bases separated the two germline ends.

This clone came up many times. The CDR3 extends 3 residues past the end of the read, so its final part is completed from the germline J gene. The chain couples TRBV2 to TRBJ2-3; D uncertain. V was clipped by 2 bases and J by 0 bases, with 6 bases between them. The CDR3 consists of 14 residues. Germline CDR1 reads SNHLY; CDR2 reads FYNNEI. CDR3 protein: CASSEWASTDTQYF. The CDR3 DNA, read in part, is TGTGCCAGCAGTGAATGGGCTAGCACAGATACG.

This clone occurred many times. The read ends 3 residues before the CDR3 terminus; that terminus is restored from the germline J gene. The chain joins TRBV7-3 to TRBJ2-1; D is possibly TRBD2 (5 bases). Germline lookup yields CDR1 SGHTA and CDR2 FQGTGA. The V end was cut by 5 bases, the J end by 2 bases, with 13 bases between. The CDR3 spans 15 residues. The DNA read from the CDR3 is TGTGCCAGCAGCATCCTCCGAGGGCCCTACAATGAG. Encoded protein: CASSILRGPYNE. The whole CDR3 sequence is CASSILRGPYNEQFF.

Note on this clone: This may stem from a read error, because a much larger clone lies one nucleotide away. The read finishes 3 residues shy of the CDR3 end, and the germline J gene is used to complete it. The identical CDR3 is also encoded by other nucleotide sequences in the sample. This chain uses TRBV30 with TRBJ2-7; D is uncertain. The germline CDR1 and CDR2 sequences are GTSNPN and SVGIG (reference sequence). This CDR3 contains 16 residues. CDR3 bases read: TGCGCCTGGAGTGTACTATCAGCTCGACTGGGCTACGAG. The encoded protein is CAWSVLSARLGYE. The entire CDR3 protein reads CAWSVLSARLGYEQYF.

On this clone itself: One junction end does not reproduce the germline sequence, and a read error may be involved. The read is 3 residues too short to cover the CDR3 end, so that end is filled in from the germline J gene. The J gene is TRBJ2-2, the V gene TRBV30; 8 nucleotides agree with TRBD1. CDR3 length equals 15 residues. CDR1 is GTSNPN and CDR2 is SVGIG in the germline V gene (reference sequence). The CDR3 loop is CARSGLQGETGELFF. The DNA read from the CDR3 is TGTGCCCGGAGCGGGCTACAGGGGGAAACCGGGGAG.

This clone was seen at least ten times. The read stops 3 residues short of the end of the CDR3; the missing end is completed from the germline J gene. The V and J genes are TRBV7-8 and TRBJ2-5, with D uncertain. V lost 1 base and J 1 base, leaving 4 bases between the germline ends. Germline assignment: CDR1 SGHVS and CDR2 FQNEAQ. The CDR3 contains 13 residues. CDR3 in amino acids: CASSLDSQETQYF. The DNA read from the CDR3 is TGTGCCAGCAGCTTAGACAGCCAAGAGACC.

In this sample, this clone turned up many times. The CDR3 loop is CASSFARGEQYF. Partial CDR3 DNA: TGTGCCAGCAGCTTTGCTCGGGGCGAG. The chain has TRBV12-3 or TRBV12-4 and TRBJ2-7; possible D gene TRBD2, 5 bases. The DNA ends 3 residues before the CDR3 does, and the rest of the CDR3 is filled in from the germline J gene. Trimming shortened V by 6 bases and J by 6 bases, and 12 bases separated the two germline ends. The CDR3 sequence is 12 residues long.

Of note for this clone: Read coverage stops 3 residues before the CDR3 terminus; the germline J gene supplies the remainder. The same CDR3 can be traced to other DNA sequences in this sample. The V and J genes are TRBV5-1 and TRBJ2-7, with a tentative D call TRBD1 (6 bases). CDR1 is SGHRS, CDR2 YFSETQ, per germline. The CDR3 consists of 13 residues. The V gene lost 7 bases and the J gene lost 4 bases, with 15 bases spanning the gap. The CDR3 loop is CASHRDNAYEQYF. CDR3 DNA, as far as it was read: TGCGCCAGCCACCGGGACAACGCATACGAG.

In this sample, this clone turned up many times. The read terminates 3 residues ahead of where the CDR3 ends, so the germline J gene completes it. V gene TRBV20-1 combines with J gene TRBJ2-3, with 8 positions matching TRBD2. CDR1 is DFQATT, CDR2 SNEGSKA, per germline (reference sequence). The V and J ends lost 0 bases and 3 bases, in that order; junction bases with no gene match: 5. The CDR3 spans 15 residues. This chain's CDR3 is CSARDPGGRTDTQYF. The sequenced part of the CDR3 DNA is TGCAGTGCTAGAGATCCCGGCGGGAGGACAGATACG.

This clone was seen many times. From the germline J gene comes the end of the CDR3, since the read stops 3 residues before it. The rearrangement uses TRBV7-6 and TRBJ2-5; a weak D match, TRBD1 (6 bases). Looked up from germline, CDR1 is SGHVS and CDR2 is FNYEAQ. V lost 0 bases to trimming and J lost 5 bases, with 16 bases between them. This CDR3 contains 16 residues. The CDR3 protein is CASSLAVTGPSETQYF. The sequenced CDR3 bases are TGTGCCAGCAGCTTAGCCGTAACAGGGCCCAGCGAGACC.

At least ten counts were recorded for this clone. CDR3 sequence reads: CSGGGNTGELFF. The sequenced part of the CDR3 DNA is TGCAGTGGGGGGGGGAACACCGGGGAG. This sequence joins TRBV29-1 and TRBJ2-2; 7 bases are shared with TRBD2. The read halts 3 residues ahead of the CDR3 end, with the missing end drawn from the germline J gene. This CDR3 contains 12 residues. Looked up from germline, CDR1 is SQVTM and CDR2 is ANQGSEA.

This clone was recorded at least ten times. From the germline J gene comes the end of the CDR3, since the read stops 3 residues before it. The chain employs TRBV7-8 and TRBJ2-1, with TRBD2 as a possible D gene (6 bases). Trimming took off 5 bases at V and 5 bases at J, with 13 bases between the two ends. Germline values: CDR1 SGHVS, CDR2 FQNEAQ. This CDR3 comprises 14 residues. The DNA read from the CDR3 is TGTGCCAGCAGCAACCGGGACTGGAACAATGAG. Translated, it gives CASSNRDWNNE. The complete CDR3 reads CASSNRDWNNEQFF.

By frequency in the sample, this clone is medium-sized. From the germline J gene comes the end of the CDR3, since the read stops 3 residues before it. V gene TRBV20-1 combines with J gene TRBJ2-3, with a weak D call TRBD1 (5 bases). Per germline, CDR1 DFQATT and CDR2 SNEGSKA (reference sequence). The CDR3 extends over 14 amino acids. V was cut by 5 bases and J by 6 bases, with 18 bases left in between. CDR3 bases read: TGCAGTGCTTTCCGCACAGGTAGCTTGGATACG. It yields the protein CSAFRTGSLDT. The CDR3 as a whole reads CSAFRTGSLDTQYF.

This clone was picked up many times. The read finishes 3 residues shy of the CDR3 end, and the germline J gene is used to complete it. The chain has TRBV20-1 and TRBJ2-2; 11 bases are a match to TRBD2. Germline trimming cut 2 bases from V and 7 bases from J; bases unmatched to any gene: 9. Germline CDR1 and CDR2: DFQATT and SNEGSKA (reference sequence). The CDR3 runs to 16 residues. Incomplete CDR3 DNA: TGCAGTGCTAGATTATTTAGCGGGAGGGCCGTCGGGGAG. Amino acid sequence: CSARLFSGRAVGE. The full CDR3 is CSARLFSGRAVGELFF.

This clone is medium-sized (0.01 to 0.1%) within its sample. Read sequence stops 3 residues before the CDR3 end, and the germline J gene provides the missing end. This chain connects TRBV20-1 to TRBJ2-4, with 8 bases lining up with TRBD1. The CDR3 is made up of 15 amino acids. V lost 6 bases to trimming and J lost 2 bases; unmatched junction nucleotides: 9. The V gene's germline CDR1 is DFQATT and CDR2 SNEGSKA (reference sequence). The DNA read from the CDR3 is TGCAGTGCGGGTGGACAGGGAGCCTCCAAAAACATT. Amino acid sequence: CSAGGQGASKNI. The entire CDR3 is CSAGGQGASKNIQYF.

This clone was detected many times. From the germline J gene comes the end of the CDR3, since the read stops 3 residues before it. The chain couples TRBV4-1 to TRBJ2-7; 9 bases map to TRBD2. The length of the CDR3 is 15 residues. Germline assignment: CDR1 MGHRA and CDR2 YSYEKL. V lost 5 bases, J lost 6 bases, and 11 bases stayed unmatched. The CDR3 DNA, read in part, is TGCGCCAGCAGCTCTAGCGGGACCCCGGGTGGCGAG. It encodes CASSSSGTPGGE. The whole CDR3 reads CASSSSGTPGGEQYF.

This clone was detected many times. The observed sequence ends 3 residues before the CDR3 terminus, with the missing tail filled in from the germline J gene. The chain has TRBV7-3 and TRBJ2-5; 7 nucleotides align to TRBD1. V trimming: 5 bases; J trimming: 4 bases; junction bases outside the gene matches: 7. Per the germline V gene, CDR1 is SGHTA and CDR2 is FQGTGA. The CDR3 consists of 14 residues. The CDR3 loop reads CASSPNRGGETQYF. The DNA read from the CDR3 is TGTGCCAGCAGCCCAAACAGGGGTGGAGAGACC.

This clone was counted ten times or more. With the read ending 3 residues before the CDR3 end, the germline J gene is used to fill in that end. Other DNA sequences in the sample encode the same CDR3. The V call is TRBV6-1, the J call TRBJ1-5; TRBD1 might be the D (6 bases). Per germline, CDR1 MNHNS and CDR2 SASEGT. V was cut by 2 bases and J by 4 bases, with 6 bases left in between. CDR3 length: 13 amino acids. CDR3 DNA (partial): TGTGCCAGCAGTGAAACAGGGAATCAGCCC. It translates to CASSETGNQP. The entire CDR3 is CASSETGNQPQHF.